The entry below describes one T cell receptor beta chain. Its antigen is currently unknown. Expressed TCRB transcripts were sequenced because the entire RNA isolate underwent reverse transcription. The assay was immunoSEQ multiplex PCR, and TCRdb's table has in-frame clones only and misses some. The data contain around 250,000 clones, roughly 25% of them seen just once; the ten biggest clones take up around 0.012%. This specimen belongs to a study of beta chain features in type 1 diabetes. Study at large: Researchers looked at 107,917,701 sorted cells across all samples. Study-level results: TCRB CDR3 length was moderately but significantly reduced in all four CD4+ subsets of Type 1 diabetes patients. PCR might favor shorter templates, equally in patients and controls.

The trim removed 4 bases at V and 2 bases at J, leaving 8 bases unmatched. The V gene's germline CDR1 is SGHDN and CDR2 FVKESK. The CDR3 is 15 amino acids. CD45RO/CCR7/CD25/CD127/CD95/CD27 sorting isolated CD4+ naive, central memory, regulatory and stem cell-like memory cells. This sequence originates from a woman under 40 with type 1 diabetes. The sequencing sample was made of naive CD4+ T cells from blood. V and J are TRBV14 and TRBJ2-7, with 7 positions matching TRBD2. CDR3 nucleotide sequence: TGTGCCAGCAGCCCACGAGCGGGATCGACCTACGAGCAGTACTTC. Translating it yields CASSPRAGSTYEQYF.